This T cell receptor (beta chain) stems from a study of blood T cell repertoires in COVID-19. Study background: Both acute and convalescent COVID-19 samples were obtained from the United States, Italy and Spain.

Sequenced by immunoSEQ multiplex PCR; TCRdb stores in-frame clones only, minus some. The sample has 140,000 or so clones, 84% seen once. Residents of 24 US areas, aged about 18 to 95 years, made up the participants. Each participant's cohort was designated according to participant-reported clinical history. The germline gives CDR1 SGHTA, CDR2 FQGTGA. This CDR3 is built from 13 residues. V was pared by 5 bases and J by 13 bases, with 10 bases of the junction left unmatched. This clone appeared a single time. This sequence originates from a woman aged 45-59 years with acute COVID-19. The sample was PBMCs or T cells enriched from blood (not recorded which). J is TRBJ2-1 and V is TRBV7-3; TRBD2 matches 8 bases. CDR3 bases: TGTGCCAGCAGCCCCGGGCTAGCGGGCCCCCAGTTCTTC. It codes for CASSPGLAGPQFF.